The 14 T cell receptor beta chains given below trace back to one sample, sequenced in a study of blood T cell repertoires in COVID-19. Produced via immunoSEQ multiplex PCR; TCRdb's table is partial and in-frame only. The sample carries some 170,000 clones, around 84% recorded once. The sample was PBMCs or T cells enriched from blood (not recorded which). Every receptor here comes from a man aged 40-55 years who had recovered from COVID-19.

The chain couples TRBV7-2 to TRBJ1-2; D gene ambiguous. Germline lookup yields CDR1 SGHTA and CDR2 FQGNSA. This CDR3 contains 15 residues. V lost 6 bases and J 4 bases, leaving 18 bases between the germline ends. The CDR3 DNA reads TGTGCCAGCAGAACTACACGAACGGGAGGCTATGGCTACACCTTC. It specifies CASRTTRTGGYGYTF.

The rearrangement links TRBV5-1 to TRBJ1-1; no definite D call. The CDR3 consists of 15 residues. Per the germline V gene, CDR1 is SGHRS and CDR2 is YFSETQ. The germline V and J ends were trimmed by 6 bases and 7 bases, with 22 bases remaining between them. CDR3 nucleotides: TGCGCCAGCACCAAGGAGGTTTCAGGCGTCGATGAAGCTTTCTTT. Protein product: CASTKEVSGVDEAFF.

This clone was observed a few times. The chain is built from TRBV9 and TRBJ2-3; D unresolved. The CDR3 consists of 15 residues. Per germline, CDR1 SGDLS and CDR2 YYNGEE. Between the trimmed V and J ends, which lost 4 bases and 3 bases, there was a span of 15 bases. CDR3 amino acids: CASSLNSPGTDTQYF. The CDR3 nucleotides are TGTGCCAGCAGCCTCAACAGCCCAGGAACAGATACGCAGTATTTT.

In its sample, this clone was seen once. The chain recombines TRBV5-1 with TRBJ2-1; 7 positions match TRBD1. V was clipped by 0 bases and J by 14 bases; unmatched bases: 11. Germline CDR1 reads SGHRS; CDR2 reads YFSETQ. The CDR3 has 14 amino acids. CDR3 protein: CASSLEGQTGSKFF. The CDR3 DNA is TGCGCCAGCAGCTTGGAGGGACAGACAGGGTCCAAGTTCTTC.

The chain couples TRBV2 to TRBJ2-3, with unresolved D. Germline V gene lookup returns CDR1 SNHLY and CDR2 FYNNEI. The CDR3 sequence is 14 residues long. Trimming took 6 bases from V and 0 from J, leaving 10 bases between them. CDR3 in DNA: TGTGCCAGCAGCCTTGCCACTAGCACAGATACGCAGTATTTT. The encoded protein is CASSLATSTDTQYF.

The rearrangement links TRBV6-1 to TRBJ1-2; TRBD1 matches at 8 bases. The CDR3 sequence is 15 residues long. The V segment lost 0 bases and the J segment 8 bases; nucleotides outside the gene matches: 8. The germline V gene has CDR1 MNHNS and CDR2 SASEGT. Written as DNA, the CDR3 is TGTGCCAGCAGTGAAGCGCGTCAGGGGGCTGGCGGCTACACCTTC. This gives the protein CASSEARQGAGGYTF.

V gene TRBV6-5 combines with J gene TRBJ1-6; D perhaps matches TRBD1 (5 bases). Germline CDR1 reads MNHEY; CDR2 reads SVGAGI. Trimming left V 4 bases short and J 7 bases short, with 17 bases between. The CDR3 runs to 16 residues. The CDR3 region has the DNA TGTGCCAGCAGTTCCTTGCTGACAGTACCCAATTCACCCCTCCACTTT. This sequence encodes CASSSLLTVPNSPLHF.

This chain uses TRBV5-1 with TRBJ1-4; weak D call: TRBD1 (6 bases). V lost 1 base and J 8 bases, leaving 15 bases between the germline ends. The CDR3 is 15 amino acids. Per the germline V gene, CDR1 is SGHRS and CDR2 is YFSETQ. CDR3: CASSLSAGDGEKLFF. Written as DNA, the CDR3 is TGCGCCAGCAGCTTGTCAGCAGGGGATGGAGAAAAACTGTTTTTT.

The chain links TRBV3-1 (or the pseudogene TRBV3-2) to TRBJ2-3; a possible D gene is TRBD2 (7 bases). Germline CDR1 and CDR2: LGHDT and YNNKEL (reference sequence). This CDR3 has 16 amino acids. With 1 base removed from V and 5 bases from J, the gap between germline ends came to 16 bases. The CDR3: CASSQVSGGRRDTQYF. In nucleotides, the CDR3 is TGTGCCAGCAGCCAAGTCTCCGGGGGGCGAAGAGATACGCAGTATTTT.

The J gene is TRBJ2-2, the V gene TRBV3-1 (or the pseudogene TRBV3-2), with 8 nucleotides matching TRBD2. The CDR3 covers 17 residues. The J segment lost 4 bases and the V segment lost 2 bases, leaving 9 bases of the junction unmatched. CDR1 is LGHDT, CDR2 YNNKEL, per germline (reference sequence). CDR3 loop: CASSQSGGPRGTGELFF. The CDR3 bases are TGTGCCAGCAGCCAATCGGGAGGGCCGAGGGGCACCGGGGAGCTGTTTTTT.

The CDR3 DNA reads TGTGCCAGCAGTTTGAGGCTCCTCGGGGATGTAGACTATGGCTACACCTTC. The encoded protein is CASSLRLLGDVDYGYTF. The chain is built from TRBV27 and TRBJ1-2; the D is unclear. The germline gives CDR1 MNHEY, CDR2 SMNVEV (reference sequence). Trimming cost V 3 bases and J 3 bases, with 20 bases left between them. The CDR3 is made up of 17 amino acids.

The CDR3 spells CASSVQGALRGYTF. CDR3 sequence (DNA): TGTGCCAGCAGTGTACAGGGGGCGCTTCGAGGCTACACCTTC. The J gene is TRBJ1-2, the V gene TRBV25-1; TRBD1 matches at 9 bases. CDR1 and CDR2 (germline): MGHDK, SYGVNS. The V gene end was trimmed by 4 bases and the J gene end by 8 bases; junction bases not matched to a gene: 8. The CDR3 is 14 residues long.

The chain links TRBV5-1 to TRBJ2-7, with 10 bases matching TRBD2. Germline V gene sequence: CDR1 SGHRS, CDR2 YFSETQ. This CDR3 is built from 14 residues. V shed 5 bases, J shed 4 bases, and the junction held 6 bases outside the gene matches. For the CDR3, the DNA is TGCGCCAGCAGTAGCGGGGGGAATGGGTACGAGCAGTACGTC. This gives the protein CASSSGGNGYEQYV.

The chain couples TRBV10-2 to TRBJ1-1; D remains unclear. Germline CDR1 and CDR2: WSHSY and SAAADI. The V and J ends lost 3 bases and 0 bases respectively, with 5 bases between them. The CDR3 is 13 amino acids. The CDR3: CASSDQVNTEAFF. In DNA, the CDR3 is TGCGCCAGCAGTGACCAGGTGAACACTGAAGCTTTCTTT.